These 26 T cell receptor beta chains were all obtained from the same sample, sequenced in a study of blood T cell repertoires in COVID-19. Using immunoSEQ multiplex PCR, the repertoire was profiled, and TCRdb retains in-frame clones only, with some absent. Of 200,000 or so clones listed, around 90% are singletons. Sequencing input: PBMCs or T cells enriched from blood (not recorded which). Receptors originate from a man aged 25 to 40 in a cohort exposed to, infected with or recovered from COVID-19 (not recorded which).

J is TRBJ1-4 and V is TRBV27, with D possibly being TRBD1 (5 bases). The CDR3 runs to 16 residues. Trimming took off 1 base at V and 1 base at J, with 10 bases between the two ends. From germline, CDR1 is MNHEY and CDR2 SMNVEV (reference sequence). The CDR3 is CASSLYSGGTNEKLFF. The DNA of the CDR3 is TGTGCCAGCAGTTTATATTCGGGGGGAACTAATGAAAAACTGTTTTTT.

The chain combines TRBV29-1 with TRBJ2-7, with D uncertain. Germline CDR1 reads SQVTM; CDR2 reads ANQGSEA. V gave up 5 bases and J gave up 4 bases, with 15 bases separating them. The CDR3 runs 13 residues. CDR3 in amino acids: CSVLLPFGYEQYF. DNA for the CDR3: TGCAGCGTTCTTCTCCCCTTCGGGTACGAGCAGTACTTC.

The chain has TRBV27 and TRBJ2-1; 8 bases line up with TRBD2. V was pared by 1 base and J by 8 bases, with 10 bases of the junction left unmatched. This CDR3 comprises 16 residues. Germline assignment: CDR1 MNHEY and CDR2 SMNVEV (reference sequence). The CDR3: CASSLLVAGFDDEQFF. The CDR3 DNA is TGTGCCAGCAGTTTATTAGTAGCGGGATTTGATGATGAGCAGTTCTTC.

The V gene is TRBV3-1 (or the pseudogene TRBV3-2), the J gene TRBJ1-5; the D is unclear. Deletions cut 1 base from V and 7 bases from J, with 11 bases between. The CDR3 loop spans 14 amino acids. Germline V CDR1 and CDR2: LGHDT, YNNKEL (reference sequence). The CDR3 sequence: CASSQGQAVQPQHF. As DNA, the CDR3 is TGTGCCAGCAGCCAAGGGCAGGCTGTCCAGCCCCAGCATTTT.

The rearrangement uses TRBV13 and TRBJ1-2; no firm D call. V was clipped by 6 bases and J by 2 bases, with 10 bases between them. Germline V gene lookup returns CDR1 PRHDT and CDR2 FYEKMQ (reference sequence). The CDR3 runs to 13 residues. The CDR3 DNA reads TGTGCCAGCAGTTCCGAGGGAAACTATGGCTACACCTTC. Translated, it gives CASSSEGNYGYTF.

At least ten counts were recorded for this clone. This chain joins TRBV3-1 (or the pseudogene TRBV3-2) and TRBJ2-7; D is unclear. The V end lost 0 bases, the J end lost 7 bases, and 22 bases lay between the germline ends. CDR1 and CDR2 (germline): LGHDT, YNNKEL (reference sequence). The CDR3 contains 17 residues. The DNA for the CDR3 is TGTGCCAGCAGCCAAGACTCTCGTTTTTCTGAGGTACGGGAGCAGTACTTC. It yields the protein CASSQDSRFSEVREQYF.

This chain connects TRBV7-6 to TRBJ2-2; D possibly corresponds to TRBD1 (6 bases). The V gene's germline CDR1 is SGHVS and CDR2 FNYEAQ. The length of the CDR3 is 16 residues. V was pared by 2 bases and J by 7 bases, with 17 bases between. The DNA for the CDR3 is TGTGCCAGCAGCTTAAATCCCAATACAGGGAACGGGGAGCTGTTTTTT. Protein: CASSLNPNTGNGELFF.

The chain joins TRBV19 to TRBJ1-1, with 8 bases aligning to TRBD1. The CDR3 has 13 amino acids. J gave up 5 bases and V 8 bases, and 7 bases lay outside the gene matches. Germline CDR1 LNHDA, CDR2 SQIVND (reference sequence). CDR3 bases: TGTGCCAGTCTCACAGGGGGGAGAACTGAAGCTTTCTTT. This sequence encodes CASLTGGRTEAFF.

The chain recombines TRBV15 with TRBJ2-3; 9 bases match TRBD1. CDR3 length equals 17 residues. The trim removed 0 bases at V and 3 bases at J, leaving 7 bases unmatched. Germline CDR1 LNHNV, CDR2 YYDKDF (reference sequence). The chain's CDR3 is CATSRDMGQGGTDTQYF. CDR3 coding DNA: TGTGCCACCAGCAGAGATATGGGACAGGGAGGGACAGATACGCAGTATTTT.

This chain connects TRBV24-1 to TRBJ2-7; 7 positions match TRBD1. The CDR3 loop spans 15 amino acids. Germline V gene sequence: CDR1 KGHDR, CDR2 SFDVKD. With V trimmed by 2 bases and J by 2 bases, 5 bases remained unmatched. CDR3 coding DNA: TGTGCCACCAGTGATTCGAGGACAGGTGCCTACGAGCAGTACTTC. Translating it yields CATSDSRTGAYEQYF.

As regards this clone: One end of the junction varies from germline; a read error may be responsible. The rearrangement joins TRBV7-7 to TRBJ2-7; the match to TRBD2 covers 9 bases. The CDR3 covers 15 residues. CDR1 and CDR2 from the germline V gene are SSHAT and FNYEAQ (reference sequence). The CDR3 here is CASSPTATSGYEQYF. The CDR3 nucleotides are TGTGCTAGCAGCCCCACCGCGACTAGCGGCTACGAGCAGTACTTC.

The V and J genes are TRBV12-3 or TRBV12-4 and TRBJ1-1; perhaps TRBD1 as D (5 bases). This CDR3 is 13 amino acids long. Deletions cut 8 bases from V and 4 bases from J, with 14 bases between. CDR3 in amino acids: CASGEQVITEAFF. CDR3 coding DNA: TGTGCCAGCGGCGAACAGGTGATCACTGAAGCTTTCTTT.

The chain recombines TRBV28 with TRBJ1-5, with D unresolved. With 8 bases removed from V and 4 bases from J, the gap between germline ends came to 12 bases. Germline V gives CDR1 MDHEN, CDR2 SYDVKM. This CDR3 comprises 13 residues. The DNA of the CDR3 is TGTGCCAGCGCTCAGACAAAGAATCAGCCCCAGCATTTT. Translating gives CASAQTKNQPQHF.

The chain joins TRBV6-5 to TRBJ1-2, with 9 positions matching TRBD1. The CDR3 is made up of 13 amino acids. CDR1 is MNHEY and CDR2 is SVGAGI in the germline V gene. The J segment lost 8 bases and the V segment lost 6 bases, leaving 7 bases of the junction unmatched. The DNA of the CDR3 is TGTGCCAGCAGGATACAGGGGGCGCGGGGCTACACCTTC. This gives the protein CASRIQGARGYTF.

The chain carries TRBV6-5 and TRBJ2-7; D gene unclear. Between the trimmed V and J ends, which lost 2 bases and 1 base, there was a span of 12 bases. The CDR3 runs to 15 residues. Germline assignment: CDR1 MNHEY and CDR2 SVGAGI. The CDR3 sequence: CASSYARRVSYEQYF. CDR3 DNA: TGTGCCAGCAGTTACGCGCGACGGGTATCCTACGAGCAGTACTTC.

The chain has TRBV5-4 and TRBJ1-2; 9 bases align to TRBD1. Trimming removed 4 bases from V and 6 bases from J; junction bases left unmatched: 7. This CDR3 contains 14 residues. In germline, CDR1 is SGHNT, CDR2 YYREEE (reference sequence). The CDR3 spells CASSAGQGWNGYTF. In DNA, the CDR3 is TGTGCCAGCAGCGCCGGACAGGGGTGGAATGGCTACACCTTC.

The chain joins TRBV24-1 to TRBJ2-3, with a possible D match to TRBD1 (5 bases). The CDR3 loop spans 16 amino acids. Trimming removed 0 bases from V and 5 bases from J, with 14 bases in between. CDR1 KGHDR and CDR2 SFDVKD come from the germline V gene. DNA of the CDR3: TGTGCCACCAGTGATTTGCCGGGCAGGGTTGGAGATACGCAGTATTTT. This translates into CATSDLPGRVGDTQYF.

This chain uses TRBV5-5 with TRBJ2-3, with TRBD2 matching over 7 bases. After removal of 0 bases from V and 3 bases from J, the junction contained 4 bases not matched to a gene. The CDR3 extends over 15 amino acids. CDR1 SGHKS and CDR2 YYEKEE come from the germline V gene (reference sequence). As DNA, the CDR3 is TGTGCCAGCAGCTTGGTAGGGAGGGTGACAGATACGCAGTATTTT. Its protein is CASSLVGRVTDTQYF.

This sequence joins TRBV28 and TRBJ2-7; D may be TRBD2 (6 bases). The CDR3 is 19 residues long. CDR1 and CDR2 (germline): MDHEN, SYDVKM. V lost 4 bases, J lost 3 bases, and 28 bases lay in between. CDR3 nucleotide sequence: TGTGCCAGCAGTTATGCGGTGGGCAGGATAAGACTAGAGATCTACGAGCAGTACTTC. Translation gives CASSYAVGRIRLEIYEQYF.

This clone was observed a few times. Other DNA sequences in the same sample also yield this CDR3. CDR3 sequence (DNA): TGTGCCAGTAGCAGGGGTCGGAACACTGAAGCTTTCTTT. Amino acid sequence: CASSRGRNTEAFF. The V and J genes are TRBV19 and TRBJ1-1, with a tentative D call TRBD1 (6 bases). Germline loops: CDR1 LNHDA, CDR2 SQIVND (reference sequence). This CDR3 is built from 13 residues. Between the trimmed V and J ends, which lost 6 bases and 1 base, there was a span of 9 bases.

The chain is built from TRBV7-6 and TRBJ1-1, with D unclear. The CDR3 has 11 residues. The V end lost 5 bases, the J end lost 5 bases, and 6 bases lay between the germline ends. Germline V gives CDR1 SGHVS, CDR2 FNYEAQ. The CDR3 DNA follows: TGTGCCAGCAGCCCGGGGACTGAAGCTTTCTTT. Amino acids: CASSPGTEAFF.

This chain joins TRBV14 and TRBJ2-2, with a tentative D call TRBD2 (6 bases). The CDR3 runs to 14 residues. The germline V gene encodes CDR1 SGHDN and CDR2 FVKESK. Between the trimmed V and J ends, which lost 4 bases and 8 bases, there was a span of 14 bases. CDR3 in amino acids: CASSPRLGAGELFF. The CDR3, as DNA: TGTGCCAGCAGCCCCAGACTAGGGGCGGGGGAGCTGTTTTTT.

The V call is TRBV4-1, the J call TRBJ2-7; 8 bases align to TRBD1. The CDR3 runs to 15 residues. Germline V gene sequence: CDR1 MGHRA, CDR2 YSYEKL. The V gene end was trimmed by 1 base and the J gene end by 6 bases; junction bases not matched to a gene: 8. The CDR3: CASSQVGSGTGEQYF. The CDR3 region has the DNA TGCGCCAGCAGCCAAGTTGGGTCCGGGACAGGCGAGCAGTACTTC.

The chain recombines TRBV6-5 with TRBJ1-1; TRBD1 matches at 8 bases. The V and J ends lost 4 bases and 7 bases, in that order; junction bases with no gene match: 8. Germline assignment: CDR1 MNHEY and CDR2 SVGAGI. The CDR3 sequence is 14 residues long. DNA for the CDR3: TGTGCCAGCAGTTCTACAGGGGGTCGGGGTGAAGCTTTCTTT. It yields the protein CASSSTGGRGEAFF.

V usage is TRBV9 and J usage is TRBJ2-1; 8 nucleotides agree with TRBD2. The CDR3 loop spans 19 amino acids. From germline, CDR1 is SGDLS and CDR2 YYNGEE. V shed 0 bases, J shed 0 bases, and the junction held 11 bases outside the gene matches. The CDR3: CASSVGSSGLLSSYNEQFF. The CDR3 bases are TGTGCCAGCAGCGTAGGATCTAGCGGGCTGCTTAGCTCCTACAATGAGCAGTTCTTC.

This clone appeared a single time. The V and J genes are TRBV11-1 and TRBJ2-7, with D perhaps TRBD2 (6 bases). The CDR3 spans 15 residues. The V and J ends lost 6 bases and 0 bases respectively, with 15 bases between them. Germline-derived CDR1 and CDR2 are SGHAT and FQDESV (reference sequence). As DNA, the CDR3 is TGTGCCAGCAGACGAGGGGAGGCCAGCTCCTACGAGCAGTACTTC. Its translation is CASRRGEASSYEQYF.